Presented here are 7 T cell receptor beta chains from one specimen sequenced in a study of T-cell reconstitution after alpha-beta-depleted transplantation in children. Preparation of the TCRbeta library was carried out with unique molecular identifiers. A single record per CDR3 protein comes from TCRdb applying MiXCR to the PCR reads. The sample shows over 150,000 distinct CDR3 sequences, 5% to 6.5% of them seen only once. The sequenced sample was PBMCs, obtained before TCRalphabeta/CD19-depleted stem cell transplant. These receptors all stem from a girl under three years old with combined immunodeficiency, due to receive a stem cell transplant.

The sample holds many counts of this clonotype. The chain is built from TRBV28 and TRBJ2-1; TRBD2 matches 14 bases. The germline gives CDR1 MDHEN, CDR2 SYDVKM. V lost 3 bases and J lost 6; bases outside the gene matches: 7. This CDR3 has 17 amino acids. CDR3 residues: CASSLWKTSGRANEQFF. In DNA, the CDR3 is TGTGCCAGCAGTTTGTGGAAGACTAGCGGGAGGGCCAATGAGCAGTTCTTC.

As to this clonotype: A read error may explain this, as a much larger clone is one base away. The chain has TRBV21-1 and TRBJ2-5; the tabulated D call, TRBD2, remains unverified against the DNA. TRBV21-1 is given as a pseudogene. This CDR3 is built from 15 residues. The CDR3 DNA sequence: TGTGCCAGCAGCAAAGAGGTAGGGACCTTGCAGACCCAGTACTTC. This encodes CASSKEVGTLQTQYF.

There are many counts of this clonotype. The chain combines TRBV24-1 with TRBJ1-2; 9 bases fit TRBD1. Germline loops: CDR1 KGHDR, CDR2 SFDVKD. V lost 3 bases and J lost 6; bases outside the gene matches: 7. CDR3 length: 15 amino acids. The CDR3 nucleotides read TGTGCCACCAGTGATGGACAGGGGTACTACGATGGCTACACCTTC. Its translation is CATSDGQGYYDGYTF.

The chain employs TRBV5-1 and TRBJ2-3; D remains ambiguous. Per germline, CDR1 SGHRS and CDR2 YFSETQ. The CDR3 runs 13 residues. V was pared by 1 base and J by 5 bases, with 8 bases between. The CDR3 sequence is CASSLLPEDTQYF. In DNA form, the CDR3 reads TGCGCCAGCAGCTTGTTACCGGAAGATACGCAGTATTTT.

This clonotype was found many times. This sequence joins TRBV4-1 and TRBJ2-4; no clear D gene. Trimming stripped 0 bases from V and 6 bases from J, with 12 bases between. The CDR3 is 15 residues long. Germline V CDR1 and CDR2: MGHRA, YSYEKL. CDR3 in DNA: TGCGCCAGCAGCCAAGAAACAACGTCGGGAAACATTCAGTACTTC. As protein: CASSQETTSGNIQYF.

The chain joins TRBV28 to TRBJ2-3; either TRBD1 or TRBD2 may supply D (5 bases each). The length of the CDR3 is 21 residues. Trimming took 2 bases from V and 0 from J, leaving 27 bases between them. CDR1 and CDR2 from the germline V gene are MDHEN and SYDVKM. CDR3 bases: TGTGCCAGCAGTTTAAGGGCGGGCAGGGCCATCCACTTTTCTAGCACAGATACGCAGTATTTT. Residues: CASSLRAGRAIHFSSTDTQYF.

This sequence joins TRBV12-3 or TRBV12-4 and TRBJ1-2; 7 nucleotides line up with TRBD1. J gave up 4 bases and V 5 bases, and 7 bases lay outside the gene matches. The CDR3 is 14 residues long. The CDR3, as DNA: TGTGCCAGCAGTCCGGACAGGTTCTTCTATGGCTACACCTTC. It specifies CASSPDRFFYGYTF.